This T cell receptor (beta chain) was found in a study of OX40 agonist ivuxolimab in advanced cancers. At the level of the study: Hepatocellular carcinoma, melanoma, renal cell or head and neck cancer occurred in dose-escalation patients. Around 40% of patients had received prior checkpoint inhibitor therapy. Study-wide results and caveats: Certain nonresponders additionally had low normalized T-cell clonal expansion.

The method was immunoSEQ multiplex PCR; TCRdb's version includes in-frame clones alone and lacks a portion of them. The sample carries 45,000 to 65,000 clones, roughly 90% recorded once. Trimming at V came to 0 bases and at J to 15 bases, leaving 13 bases not matched to a gene. There are 15 residues in the CDR3. Germline V gives CDR1 SGHNT, CDR2 YYREEE (reference sequence). Comments on this clone: The antigen is not known.

The TCR comes from an adult with an advanced solid tumor such as melanoma, head and neck, liver or kidney cancer. Sequencing used CD4+ or CD8+ T cells sorted from blood, obtained in a trial of the OX40 agonist ivuxolimab. This rearrangement joins TRBV5-4 to TRBJ2-3; TRBD2 matches 10 bases. The CDR3 coding sequence is TGTGCCAGCAGCTTGGCCGAACTAGCGGGAAGTAATTATTATTTT. It codes for CASSLAELAGSNYYF.